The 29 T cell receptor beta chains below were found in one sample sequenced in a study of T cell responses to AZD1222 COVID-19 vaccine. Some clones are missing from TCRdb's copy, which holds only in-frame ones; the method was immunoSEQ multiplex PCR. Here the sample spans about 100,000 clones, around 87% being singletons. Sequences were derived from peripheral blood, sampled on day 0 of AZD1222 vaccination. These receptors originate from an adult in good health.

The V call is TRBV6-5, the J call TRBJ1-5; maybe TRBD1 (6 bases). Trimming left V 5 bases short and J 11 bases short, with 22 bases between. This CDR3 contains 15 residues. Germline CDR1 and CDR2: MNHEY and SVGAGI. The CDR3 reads CASSPGPGLRGAQHF. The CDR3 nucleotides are TGTGCCAGCAGTCCCGGCCCCGGACTTAGGGGGGCCCAGCATTTT.

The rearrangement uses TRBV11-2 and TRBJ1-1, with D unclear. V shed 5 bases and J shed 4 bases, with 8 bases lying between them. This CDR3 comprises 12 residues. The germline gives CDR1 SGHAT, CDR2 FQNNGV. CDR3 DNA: TGTGCCAGCAGCCCCGGAGGCACTGAAGCTTTCTTT. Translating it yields CASSPGGTEAFF.

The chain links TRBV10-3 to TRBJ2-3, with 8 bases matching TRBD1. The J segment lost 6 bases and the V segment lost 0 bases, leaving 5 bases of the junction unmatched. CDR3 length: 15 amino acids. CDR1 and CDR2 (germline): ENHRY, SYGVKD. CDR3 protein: CAISESDRATDTQYF. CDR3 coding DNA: TGTGCCATCAGTGAGTCGGACAGGGCAACTGATACGCAGTATTTT.

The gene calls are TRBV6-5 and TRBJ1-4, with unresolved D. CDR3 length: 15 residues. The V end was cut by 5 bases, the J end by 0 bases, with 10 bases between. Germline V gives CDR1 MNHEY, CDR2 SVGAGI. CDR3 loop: CASSSIGSTNEKLFF. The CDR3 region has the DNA TGTGCCAGCAGTAGTATAGGGTCAACTAATGAAAAACTGTTTTTT.

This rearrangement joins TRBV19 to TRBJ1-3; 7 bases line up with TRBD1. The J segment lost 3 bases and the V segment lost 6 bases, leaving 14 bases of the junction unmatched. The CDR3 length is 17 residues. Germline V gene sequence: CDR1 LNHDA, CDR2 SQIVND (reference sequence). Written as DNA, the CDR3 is TGTGCCAGTAGCACCGCGAGGGGGCAAGGTTTTGGAAACACCATATATTTT. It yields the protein CASSTARGQGFGNTIYF.

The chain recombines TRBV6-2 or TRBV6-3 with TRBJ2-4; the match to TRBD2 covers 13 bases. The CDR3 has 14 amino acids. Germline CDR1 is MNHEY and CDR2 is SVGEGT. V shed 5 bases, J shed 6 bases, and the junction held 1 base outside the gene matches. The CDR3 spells CASSRTSGGNIQYF. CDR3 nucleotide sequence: TGTGCCAGCAGTCGGACTAGCGGGGGAAACATTCAGTACTTC.

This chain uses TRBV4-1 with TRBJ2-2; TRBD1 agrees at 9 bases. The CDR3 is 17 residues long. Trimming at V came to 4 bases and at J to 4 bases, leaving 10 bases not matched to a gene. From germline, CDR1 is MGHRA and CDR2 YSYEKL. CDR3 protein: CASSREQGARSTGELFF. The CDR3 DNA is TGCGCCAGCAGCCGTGAACAGGGGGCTAGGAGCACCGGGGAGCTGTTTTTT.

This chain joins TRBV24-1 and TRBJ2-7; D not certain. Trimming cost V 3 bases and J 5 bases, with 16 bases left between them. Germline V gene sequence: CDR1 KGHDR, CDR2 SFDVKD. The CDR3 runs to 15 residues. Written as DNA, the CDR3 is TGTGCCACCAGTGATCCGGCTGATCGCGTCCACGAGCAGTACTTC. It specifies CATSDPADRVHEQYF.

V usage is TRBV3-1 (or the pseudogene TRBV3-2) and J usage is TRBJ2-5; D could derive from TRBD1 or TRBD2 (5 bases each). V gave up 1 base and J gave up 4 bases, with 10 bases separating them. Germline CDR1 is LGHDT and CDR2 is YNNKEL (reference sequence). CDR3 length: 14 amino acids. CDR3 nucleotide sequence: TGTGCCAGCAGCCAAGCCGGGACGGGAGAGACCCAGTACTTC. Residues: CASSQAGTGETQYF.

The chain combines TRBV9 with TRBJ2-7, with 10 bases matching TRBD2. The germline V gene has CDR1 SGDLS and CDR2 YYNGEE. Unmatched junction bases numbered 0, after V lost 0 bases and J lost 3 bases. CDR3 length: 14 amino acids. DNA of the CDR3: TGTGCCAGCAGCGTAGGGACTAGCGGCTACGAGCAGTACTTC. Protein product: CASSVGTSGYEQYF.

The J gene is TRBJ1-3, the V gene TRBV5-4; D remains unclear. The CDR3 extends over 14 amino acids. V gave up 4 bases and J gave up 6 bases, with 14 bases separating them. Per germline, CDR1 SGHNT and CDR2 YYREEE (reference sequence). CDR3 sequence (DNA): TGTGCCAGCAGCCCGGGCCACCCGGTAAACACCATATATTTT. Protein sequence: CASSPGHPVNTIYF.

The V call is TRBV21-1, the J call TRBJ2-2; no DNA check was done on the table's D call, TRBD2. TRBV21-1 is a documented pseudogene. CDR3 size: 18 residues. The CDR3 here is CASSKEVWQVGLTGKLFF. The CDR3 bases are TGTGCCAGCAGCAAAGAGGTTTGGCAGGTAGGTTTGACCGGGAAGCTGTTTTTT.

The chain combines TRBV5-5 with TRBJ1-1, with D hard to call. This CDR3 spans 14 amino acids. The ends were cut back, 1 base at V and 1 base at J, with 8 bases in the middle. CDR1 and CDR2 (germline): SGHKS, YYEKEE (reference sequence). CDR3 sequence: CASSLSSENTEAFF. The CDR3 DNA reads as TGTGCCAGCAGCTTGTCGTCTGAGAACACTGAAGCTTTCTTT.

The CDR3 sequence is CATSRGHERTDTQYF. The CDR3 coding sequence is TGTGCCACCAGCAGGGGACACGAGCGCACAGATACGCAGTATTTT. The J gene is TRBJ2-3, the V gene TRBV15, with D possibly TRBD1 on 6 matching bases. Germline CDR1 is LNHNV and CDR2 is YYDKDF (reference sequence). Trimming stripped 3 bases from V and 1 base from J, with 11 bases between. The CDR3 contains 15 residues.

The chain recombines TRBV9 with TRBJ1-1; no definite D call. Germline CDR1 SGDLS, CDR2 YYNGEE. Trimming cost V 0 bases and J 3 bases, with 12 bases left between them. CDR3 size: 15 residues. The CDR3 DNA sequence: TGTGCCAGCAGCGTAGGTATACGCGGGGACACTGAAGCTTTCTTT. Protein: CASSVGIRGDTEAFF.

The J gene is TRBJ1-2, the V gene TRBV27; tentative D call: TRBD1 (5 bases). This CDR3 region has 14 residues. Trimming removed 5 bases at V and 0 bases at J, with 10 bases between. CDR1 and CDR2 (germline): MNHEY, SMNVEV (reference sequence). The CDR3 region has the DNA TGTGCCAGCAGTCGTTCAGGGTCTAACTATGGCTACACCTTC. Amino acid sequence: CASSRSGSNYGYTF.

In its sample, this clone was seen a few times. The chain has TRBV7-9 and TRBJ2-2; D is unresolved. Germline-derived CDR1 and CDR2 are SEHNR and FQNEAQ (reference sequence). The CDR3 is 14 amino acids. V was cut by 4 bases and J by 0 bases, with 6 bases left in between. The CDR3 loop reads CASSSQPNTGELFF. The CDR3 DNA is TGTGCCAGCAGCTCCCAACCGAACACCGGGGAGCTGTTTTTT.

In DNA form, the CDR3 reads TGTGCCAGCAGCTTAGTAACGGGAAATACTGAAGCTTTCTTT. Encoded protein: CASSLVTGNTEAFF. The chain combines TRBV7-8 with TRBJ1-1; D remains ambiguous. V was shortened by 1 base and J by 5 bases, with 11 bases between the two germline ends. The CDR3 has 14 amino acids. Germline CDR1 and CDR2: SGHVS and FQNEAQ.

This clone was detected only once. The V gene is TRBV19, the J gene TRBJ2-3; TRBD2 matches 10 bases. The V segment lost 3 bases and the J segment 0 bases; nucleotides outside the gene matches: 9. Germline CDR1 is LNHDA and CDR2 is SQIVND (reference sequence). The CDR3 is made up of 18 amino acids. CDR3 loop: CASSIPRLAGPSTDTQYF. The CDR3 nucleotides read TGTGCCAGTAGTATTCCACGACTAGCGGGTCCTAGCACAGATACGCAGTATTTT. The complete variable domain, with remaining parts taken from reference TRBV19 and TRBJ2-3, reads DGGITQSPKYLFRKEGQNVTLSCEQNLNHDAMYWYRQDPGQGLRLIYYSQIVNDFQKGDIAEGYSVSREKKESFPLTVTSAQKNPTAFYLCASSIPRLAGPSTDTQYFGPGTRLTVL.

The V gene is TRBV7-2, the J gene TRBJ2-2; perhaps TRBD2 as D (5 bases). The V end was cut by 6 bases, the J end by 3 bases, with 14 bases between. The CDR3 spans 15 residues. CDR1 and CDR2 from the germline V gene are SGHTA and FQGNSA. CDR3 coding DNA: TGTGCCAGCAGATCGGGGAATCTCCACACCGGGGAGCTGTTTTTT. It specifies CASRSGNLHTGELFF. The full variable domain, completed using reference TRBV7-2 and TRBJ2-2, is GAGVSQSPSNKVTEKGKDVELRCDPISGHTALYWYRQSLGQGLEFLIYFQGNSAPDKSGLPSDRFSAERTGGSVSTLTIQRTQQEDSAVYLCASRSGNLHTGELFFGEGSRLTVL.

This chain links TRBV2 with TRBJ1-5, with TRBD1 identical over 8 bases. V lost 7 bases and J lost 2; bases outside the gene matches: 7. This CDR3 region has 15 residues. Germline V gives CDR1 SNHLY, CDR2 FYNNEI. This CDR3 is CASKSQGDGNQPQHF. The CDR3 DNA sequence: TGTGCCAGCAAGTCACAGGGGGACGGCAATCAGCCCCAGCATTTT.

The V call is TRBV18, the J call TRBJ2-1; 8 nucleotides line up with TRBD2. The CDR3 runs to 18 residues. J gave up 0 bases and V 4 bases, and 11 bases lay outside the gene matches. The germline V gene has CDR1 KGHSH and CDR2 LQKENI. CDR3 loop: CASSRRDPGGVSYNEQFF. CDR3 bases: TGTGCCAGCTCACGCCGGGACCCCGGGGGGGTCTCCTACAATGAGCAGTTCTTC.

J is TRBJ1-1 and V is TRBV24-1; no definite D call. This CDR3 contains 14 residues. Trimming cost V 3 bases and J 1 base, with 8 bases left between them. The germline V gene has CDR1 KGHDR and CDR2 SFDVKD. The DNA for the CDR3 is TGTGCCACCAGTGATGGAGGCGCGAACACTGAAGCTTTCTTT. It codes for CATSDGGANTEAFF.

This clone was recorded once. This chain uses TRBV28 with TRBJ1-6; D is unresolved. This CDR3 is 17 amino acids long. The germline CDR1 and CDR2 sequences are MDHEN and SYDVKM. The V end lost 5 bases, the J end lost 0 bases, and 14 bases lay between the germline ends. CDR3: CASSVVRISSYNSPLHF. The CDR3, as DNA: TGTGCCAGCAGTGTCGTCAGGATAAGCTCCTATAATTCACCCCTCCACTTT.

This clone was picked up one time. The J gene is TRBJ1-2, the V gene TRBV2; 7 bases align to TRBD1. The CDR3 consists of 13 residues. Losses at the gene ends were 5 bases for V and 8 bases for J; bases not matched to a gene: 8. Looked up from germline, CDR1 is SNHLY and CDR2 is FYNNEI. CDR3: CASSPTRQGGYTF. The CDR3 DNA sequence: TGTGCCAGCAGTCCCACGCGACAGGGAGGCTACACCTTC. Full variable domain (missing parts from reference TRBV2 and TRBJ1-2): EPEVTQTPSHQVTQMGQEVILRCVPISNHLYFYWYRQILGQKVEFLVSFYNNEISEKSEIFDDQFSVERPDGSNFTLKIRSTKLEDSAMYFCASSPTRQGGYTFGSGTRLTVV.

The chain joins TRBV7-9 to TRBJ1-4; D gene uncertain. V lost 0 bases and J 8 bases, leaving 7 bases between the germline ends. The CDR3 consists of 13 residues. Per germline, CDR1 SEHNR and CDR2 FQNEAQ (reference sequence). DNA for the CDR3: TGTGCCAGCAGCTTAGCCTACATAGAAAAACTGTTTTTT. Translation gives CASSLAYIEKLFF.

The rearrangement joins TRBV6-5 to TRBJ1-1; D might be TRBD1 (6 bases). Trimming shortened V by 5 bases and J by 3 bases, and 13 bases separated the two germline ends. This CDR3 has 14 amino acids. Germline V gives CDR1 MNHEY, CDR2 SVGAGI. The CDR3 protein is CASSPQGWYTEAFF. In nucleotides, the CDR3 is TGTGCCAGCAGTCCCCAGGGGTGGTACACTGAAGCTTTCTTT.

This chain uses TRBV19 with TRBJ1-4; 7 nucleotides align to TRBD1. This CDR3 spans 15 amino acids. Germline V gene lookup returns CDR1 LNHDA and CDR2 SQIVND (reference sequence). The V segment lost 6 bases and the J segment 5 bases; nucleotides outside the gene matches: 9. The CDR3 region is CASSPPGQRNEKLFF. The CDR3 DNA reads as TGTGCCAGTAGCCCCCCGGGACAGAGGAATGAAAAACTGTTTTTT.

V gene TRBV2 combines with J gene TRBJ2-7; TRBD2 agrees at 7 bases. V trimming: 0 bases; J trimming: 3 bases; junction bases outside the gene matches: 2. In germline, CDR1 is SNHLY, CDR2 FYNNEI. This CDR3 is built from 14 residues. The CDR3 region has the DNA TGTGCCAGCAGTGAAGCGCGGGGGTACTACGAGCAGTACTTC. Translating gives CASSEARGYYEQYF.